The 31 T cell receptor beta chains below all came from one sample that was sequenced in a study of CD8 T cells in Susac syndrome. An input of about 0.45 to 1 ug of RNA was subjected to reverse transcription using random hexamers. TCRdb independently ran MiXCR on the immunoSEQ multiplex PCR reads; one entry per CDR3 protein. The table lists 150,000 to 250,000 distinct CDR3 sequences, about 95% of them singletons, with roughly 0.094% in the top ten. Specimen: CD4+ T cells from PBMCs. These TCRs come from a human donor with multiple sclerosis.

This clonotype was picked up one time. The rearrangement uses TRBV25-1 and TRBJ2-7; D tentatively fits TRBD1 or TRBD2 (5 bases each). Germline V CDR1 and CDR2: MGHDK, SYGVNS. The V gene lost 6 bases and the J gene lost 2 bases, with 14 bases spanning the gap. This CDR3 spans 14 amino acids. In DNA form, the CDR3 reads TGTGCCAGCAGCCGACGGGACGGGCCCTACGAGCAGTACTTC. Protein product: CASSRRDGPYEQYF.

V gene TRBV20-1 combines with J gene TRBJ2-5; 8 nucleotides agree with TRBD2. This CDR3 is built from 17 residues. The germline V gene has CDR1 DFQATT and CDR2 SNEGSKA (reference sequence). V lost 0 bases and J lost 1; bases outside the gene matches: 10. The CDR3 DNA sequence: TGCAGTGCTAGAGATATAAGCGGGAGTAGTCCCCAAGAGACCCAGTACTTC. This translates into CSARDISGSSPQETQYF.

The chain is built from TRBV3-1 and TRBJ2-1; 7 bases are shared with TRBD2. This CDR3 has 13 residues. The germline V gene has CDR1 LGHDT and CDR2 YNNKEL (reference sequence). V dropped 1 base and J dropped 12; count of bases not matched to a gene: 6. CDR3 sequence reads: CASSQGEGAGQFF. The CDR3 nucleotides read TGTGCCAGCAGCCAAGGGGAGGGAGCTGGGCAGTTCTTC.

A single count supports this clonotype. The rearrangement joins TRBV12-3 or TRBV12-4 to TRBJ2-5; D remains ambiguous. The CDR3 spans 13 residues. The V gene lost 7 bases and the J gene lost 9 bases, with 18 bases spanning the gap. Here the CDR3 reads CASKGRGPGAQYF. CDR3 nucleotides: TGTGCCAGCAAAGGGCGCGGCCCTGGGGCCCAGTACTTC.

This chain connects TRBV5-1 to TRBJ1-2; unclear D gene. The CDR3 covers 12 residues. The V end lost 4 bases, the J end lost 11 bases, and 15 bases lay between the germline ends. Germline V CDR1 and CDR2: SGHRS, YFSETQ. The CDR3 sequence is CASSDVTDTYTF. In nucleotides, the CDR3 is TGCGCCAGCAGCGACGTGACGGATACTTACACCTTC.

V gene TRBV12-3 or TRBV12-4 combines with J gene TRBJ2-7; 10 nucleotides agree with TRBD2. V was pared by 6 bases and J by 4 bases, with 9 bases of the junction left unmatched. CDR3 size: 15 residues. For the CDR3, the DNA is TGTGCCAGCAGCCCCGCCGGGACTAGCGTGTACGAGCAGTACTTC. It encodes CASSPAGTSVYEQYF.

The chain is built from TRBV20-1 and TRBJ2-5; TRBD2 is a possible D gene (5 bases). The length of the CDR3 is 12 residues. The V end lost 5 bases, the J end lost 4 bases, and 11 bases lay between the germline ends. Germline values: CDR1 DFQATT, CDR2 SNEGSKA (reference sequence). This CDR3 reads CSAGGLSETQYF. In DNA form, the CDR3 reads TGCAGTGCTGGAGGACTCTCAGAGACCCAGTACTTC.

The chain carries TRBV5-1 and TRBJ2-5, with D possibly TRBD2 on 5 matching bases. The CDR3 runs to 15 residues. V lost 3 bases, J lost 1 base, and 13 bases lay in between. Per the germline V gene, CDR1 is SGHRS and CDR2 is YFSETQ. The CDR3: CASSWRGSAQETQYF. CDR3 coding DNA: TGCGCCAGCAGCTGGCGAGGGTCGGCCCAAGAGACCCAGTACTTC.

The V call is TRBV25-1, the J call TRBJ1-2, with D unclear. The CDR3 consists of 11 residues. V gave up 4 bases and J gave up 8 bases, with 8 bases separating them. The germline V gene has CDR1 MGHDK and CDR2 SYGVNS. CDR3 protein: CASSGQTGYTF. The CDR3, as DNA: TGTGCCAGCAGTGGCCAAACAGGCTACACCTTC.

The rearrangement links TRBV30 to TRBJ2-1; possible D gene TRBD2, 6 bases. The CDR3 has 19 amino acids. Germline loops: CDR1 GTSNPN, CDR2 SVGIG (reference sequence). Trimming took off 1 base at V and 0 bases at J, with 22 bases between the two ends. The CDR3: CAWSGVRVGGISSYNEQFF. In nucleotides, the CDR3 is TGTGCCTGGAGTGGTGTCCGTGTAGGAGGGATCAGCTCCTACAATGAGCAGTTCTTC. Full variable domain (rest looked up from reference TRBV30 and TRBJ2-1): SQTIHQWPATLVQPVGSPLSLECTVEGTSNPNLYWYRQAAGRGLQLLFYSVGIGQISSEVPQNLSASRPQDRQFILSSKKLLLSDSGFYLCAWSGVRVGGISSYNEQFFGPGTRLTVL.

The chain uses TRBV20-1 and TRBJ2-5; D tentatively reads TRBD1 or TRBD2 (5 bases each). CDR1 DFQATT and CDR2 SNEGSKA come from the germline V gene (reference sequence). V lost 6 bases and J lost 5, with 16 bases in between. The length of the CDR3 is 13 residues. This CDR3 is CSARDVARETQYF. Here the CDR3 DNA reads TGCAGTGCCCGGGACGTAGCACGGGAGACCCAGTACTTC.

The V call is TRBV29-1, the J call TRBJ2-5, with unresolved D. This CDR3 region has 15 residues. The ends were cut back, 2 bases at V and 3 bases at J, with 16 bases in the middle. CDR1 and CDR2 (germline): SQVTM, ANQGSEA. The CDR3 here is CSVEPGSIEEETQYF. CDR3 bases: TGCAGCGTTGAACCTGGCAGCATCGAGGAAGAGACCCAGTACTTC. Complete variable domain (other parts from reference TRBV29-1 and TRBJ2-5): SAVISQKPSRDICQRGTSLTIQCQVDSQVTMMFWYRQQPGQSLTLIATANQGSEATYESGFVIDKFPISRPNLTFSTLTVSNMSPEDSSIYLCSVEPGSIEEETQYFGPGTRLLVL.

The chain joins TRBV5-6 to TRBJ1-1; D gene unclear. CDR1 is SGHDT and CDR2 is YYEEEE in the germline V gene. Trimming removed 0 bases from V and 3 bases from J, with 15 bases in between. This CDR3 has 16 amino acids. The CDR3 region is CASSLALDWVDTEAFF. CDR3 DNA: TGTGCCAGCAGCTTGGCCTTGGATTGGGTGGACACTGAAGCTTTCTTT.

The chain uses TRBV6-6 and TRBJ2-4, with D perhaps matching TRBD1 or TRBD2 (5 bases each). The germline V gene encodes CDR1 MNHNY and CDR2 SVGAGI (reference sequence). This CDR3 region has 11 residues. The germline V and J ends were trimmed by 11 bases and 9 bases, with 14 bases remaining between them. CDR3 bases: TGTGCCTCAGGAACAGGAGGCATTCAGTACTTC. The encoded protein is CASGTGGIQYF.

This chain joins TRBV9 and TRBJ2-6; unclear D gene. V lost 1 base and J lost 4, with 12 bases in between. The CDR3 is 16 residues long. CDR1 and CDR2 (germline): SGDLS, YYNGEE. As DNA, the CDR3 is TGTGCCAGCAGCGTAAAAGGAAACACAGGGGCCAACGTCCTGACTTTC. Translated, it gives CASSVKGNTGANVLTF.

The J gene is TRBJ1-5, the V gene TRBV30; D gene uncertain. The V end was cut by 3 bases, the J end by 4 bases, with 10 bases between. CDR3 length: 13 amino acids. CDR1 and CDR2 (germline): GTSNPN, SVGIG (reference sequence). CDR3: CAWSRTANQPQHF. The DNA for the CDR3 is TGTGCCTGGAGCCGTACAGCTAATCAGCCCCAGCATTTT.

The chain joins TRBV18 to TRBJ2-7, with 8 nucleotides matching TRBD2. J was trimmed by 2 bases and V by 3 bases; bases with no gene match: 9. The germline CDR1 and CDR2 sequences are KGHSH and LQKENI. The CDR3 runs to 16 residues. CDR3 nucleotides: TGTGCCAGCTCACCCGCCCTGCGGGGGGACACCTACGAGCAGTACTTC. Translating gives CASSPALRGDTYEQYF.

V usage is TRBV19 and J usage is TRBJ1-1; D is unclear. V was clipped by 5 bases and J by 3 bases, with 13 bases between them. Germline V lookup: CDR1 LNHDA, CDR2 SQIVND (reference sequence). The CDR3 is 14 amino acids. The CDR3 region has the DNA TGTGCCAGTAGTCCAGATAAAGGGTACACTGAAGCTTTCTTT. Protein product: CASSPDKGYTEAFF.

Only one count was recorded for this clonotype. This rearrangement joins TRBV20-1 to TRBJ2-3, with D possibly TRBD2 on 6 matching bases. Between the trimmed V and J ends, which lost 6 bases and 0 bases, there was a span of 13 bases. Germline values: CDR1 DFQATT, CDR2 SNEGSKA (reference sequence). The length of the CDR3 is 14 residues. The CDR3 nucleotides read TGCAGTGCCTTGGCGGGGAGGAGCACAGATACGCAGTATTTT. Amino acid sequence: CSALAGRSTDTQYF.

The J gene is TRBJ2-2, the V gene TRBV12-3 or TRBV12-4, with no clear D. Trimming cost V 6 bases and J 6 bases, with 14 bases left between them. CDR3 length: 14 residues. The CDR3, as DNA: TGTGCCAGCAGCCCCACATTAGGGCCCGGGGAGCTGTTTTTT. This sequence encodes CASSPTLGPGELFF.

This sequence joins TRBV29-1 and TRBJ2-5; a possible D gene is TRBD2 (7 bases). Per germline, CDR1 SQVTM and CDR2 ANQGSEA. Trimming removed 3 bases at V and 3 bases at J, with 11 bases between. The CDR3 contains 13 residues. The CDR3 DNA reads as TGCAGCGTTGAGGGGGGGCCCGAAGAGACCCAGTACTTC. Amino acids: CSVEGGPEETQYF.

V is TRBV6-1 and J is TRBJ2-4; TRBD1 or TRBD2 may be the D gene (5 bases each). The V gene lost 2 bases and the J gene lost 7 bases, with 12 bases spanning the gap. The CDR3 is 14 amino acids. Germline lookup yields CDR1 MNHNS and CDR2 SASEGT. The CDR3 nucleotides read TGTGCCAGCAGTGAAAAGTGGGGGTGGAACATTCAGTACTTC. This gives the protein CASSEKWGWNIQYF.

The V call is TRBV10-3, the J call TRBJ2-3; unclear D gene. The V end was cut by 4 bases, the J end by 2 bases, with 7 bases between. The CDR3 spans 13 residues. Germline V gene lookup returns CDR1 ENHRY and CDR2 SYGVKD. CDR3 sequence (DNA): TGTGCCATCAGTGTGGCAAACACAGATACGCAGTATTTT. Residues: CAISVANTDTQYF.

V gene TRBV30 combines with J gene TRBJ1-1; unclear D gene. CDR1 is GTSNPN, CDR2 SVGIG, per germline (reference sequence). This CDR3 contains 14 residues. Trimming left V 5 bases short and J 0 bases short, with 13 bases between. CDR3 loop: CAWLPGRLNTEAFF. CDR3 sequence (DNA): TGTGCCTGGCTGCCCGGCAGGCTGAACACTGAAGCTTTCTTT.

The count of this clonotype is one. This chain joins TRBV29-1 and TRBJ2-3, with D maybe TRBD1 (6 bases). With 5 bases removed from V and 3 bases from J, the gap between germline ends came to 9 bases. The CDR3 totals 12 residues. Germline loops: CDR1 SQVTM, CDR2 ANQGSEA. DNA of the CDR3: TGCAGCGTTATTACAGGGACAGATACGCAGTATTTT. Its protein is CSVITGTDTQYF.

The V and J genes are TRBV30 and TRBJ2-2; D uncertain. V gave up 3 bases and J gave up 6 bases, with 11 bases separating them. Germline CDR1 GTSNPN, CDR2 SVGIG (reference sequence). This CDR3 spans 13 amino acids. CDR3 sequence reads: CAWSGYTSGELFF. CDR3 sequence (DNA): TGTGCCTGGAGCGGCTATACGTCCGGGGAGCTGTTTTTT.

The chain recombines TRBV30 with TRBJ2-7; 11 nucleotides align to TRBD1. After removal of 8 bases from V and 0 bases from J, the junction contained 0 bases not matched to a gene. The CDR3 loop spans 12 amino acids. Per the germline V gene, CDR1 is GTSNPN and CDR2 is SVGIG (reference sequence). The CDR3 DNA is TGTGCCGGGACAGGGGGCTCCTACGAGCAGTACTTC. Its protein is CAGTGGSYEQYF. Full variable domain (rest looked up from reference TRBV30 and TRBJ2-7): SQTIHQWPATLVQPVGSPLSLECTVEGTSNPNLYWYRQAAGRGLQLLFYSVGIGQISSEVPQNLSASRPQDRQFILSSKKLLLSDSGFYLCAGTGGSYEQYFGPGTRLTVT.

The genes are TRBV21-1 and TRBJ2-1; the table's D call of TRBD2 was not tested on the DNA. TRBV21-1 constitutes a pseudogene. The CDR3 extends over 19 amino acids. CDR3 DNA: TGTGCCAGCAGCAACGAACCTCTGGCGGGGGGCTCCTTTAGGAATGAGCAGTTCTTC. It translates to CASSNEPLAGGSFRNEQFF.

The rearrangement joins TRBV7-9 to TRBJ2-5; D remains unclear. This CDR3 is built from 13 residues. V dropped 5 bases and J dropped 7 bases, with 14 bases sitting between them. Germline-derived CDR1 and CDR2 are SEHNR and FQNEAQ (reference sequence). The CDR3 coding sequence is TGTGCCAGCAGCCAAGACACGAGAGGGACCCAGTACTTC. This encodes CASSQDTRGTQYF.

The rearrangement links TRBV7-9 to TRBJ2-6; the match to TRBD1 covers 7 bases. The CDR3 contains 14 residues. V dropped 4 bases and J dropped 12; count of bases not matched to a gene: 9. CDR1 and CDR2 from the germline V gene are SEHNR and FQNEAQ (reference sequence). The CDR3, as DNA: TGTGCCAGCAGCTCCAGCGACAGGGCCGGCGTCCTGACTTTC. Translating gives CASSSSDRAGVLTF.

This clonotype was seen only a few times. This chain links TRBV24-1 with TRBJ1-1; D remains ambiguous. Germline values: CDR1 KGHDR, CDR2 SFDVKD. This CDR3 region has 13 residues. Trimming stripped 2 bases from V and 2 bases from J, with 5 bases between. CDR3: CATSDSRNTEAFF. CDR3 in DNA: TGTGCCACCAGTGATTCAAGAAACACTGAAGCTTTCTTT.